These 7 T cell receptor beta chains share one sample of origin, sequenced in a study of identical twins. TCRdb re-called the 5' RACE reads with MiXCR, one entry per CDR3 protein. Of under 300,000 distinct CDR3 sequences listed, about 8.5% are singletons. This same sample was also part of a study on yellow fever vaccine responses in identical twins.

Sequencing was carried out using CD8+ T cells sorted from blood. These receptors all stem from a woman between 18 and 29 years old in good health.

This clonotype showed up many times. V gene TRBV12-3 or TRBV12-4 combines with J gene TRBJ2-3; D remains unclear. This CDR3 is built from 15 residues. Trimming removed 2 bases from V and 2 bases from J, with 11 bases in between. Here the CDR3 reads CASSLRGVVTDTQYF. CDR3 DNA: TGTGCCAGCAGTTTACGTGGAGTCGTCACAGATACGCAGTATTTT.

Written as DNA, the CDR3 is TGTGCCAGCAGCCACGTAGCGGGGACCGGGGAGCTGTTTTTT. Protein product: CASSHVAGTGELFF. The rearrangement links TRBV6-1 to TRBJ2-2, with 8 positions matching TRBD2. The CDR3 sequence is 14 residues long. J was trimmed by 5 bases and V by 6 bases; bases with no gene match: 5. CDR1 and CDR2 from the germline V gene are MNHNS and SASEGT.

This clonotype was seen repeatedly, ten times or more. This sequence joins TRBV15 and TRBJ2-7; 13 bases align to TRBD2. Germline V CDR1 and CDR2: LNHNV, YYDKDF (reference sequence). The J segment lost 2 bases and the V segment lost 4 bases, leaving 5 bases of the junction unmatched. This CDR3 has 16 amino acids. The CDR3 coding sequence is TGTGCCACCAGCACCCTGGGACTAGCGGGGACCTACGAGCAGTACTTC. Protein sequence: CATSTLGLAGTYEQYF.

Regarding this clonotype: At one of its ends the junction is not consistent with the germline gene, which may arise from a read error. The chain links TRBV10-2 to TRBJ2-3, with 11 bases that match TRBD2. Germline CDR1 reads WSHSY; CDR2 reads SAAADI. This CDR3 is built from 15 residues. CDR3 protein: CASVLAGGATDTQYF. The CDR3 DNA reads as TGCGCCAGCGTCCTAGCGGGAGGTGCCACAGATACTCAGTATTTT.

This clonotype occurred many times. The chain carries TRBV4-3 and TRBJ2-7; 10 positions agree with TRBD1. This CDR3 comprises 15 residues. CDR1 LGHNA and CDR2 YSLEER come from the germline V gene. J was trimmed by 7 bases and V by 0 bases; bases with no gene match: 6. The CDR3 sequence is CASSQDRTGGWEQYF. The CDR3 DNA follows: TGCGCCAGCAGCCAAGATAGGACAGGGGGTTGGGAGCAGTACTTC.

This clonotype was observed a few times. V usage is TRBV5-1 and J usage is TRBJ2-5, with 7 bases fitting TRBD1. Germline V CDR1 and CDR2: SGHRS, YFSETQ. The CDR3 length is 17 residues. V gave up 0 bases and J gave up 1 base; unmatched junction bases: 9. The CDR3 DNA sequence: TGCGCCAGCAGCTTGGGGCGACAGGGATACGGCCAAGAGACCCAGTACTTC. Amino acid sequence: CASSLGRQGYGQETQYF.

This clonotype was seen only a few times. The chain employs TRBV13 and TRBJ2-7; TRBD2 matches at 12 bases. Germline V lookup: CDR1 PRHDT, CDR2 FYEKMQ (reference sequence). The CDR3 consists of 18 residues. Trimming took 3 bases from V and 1 from J; bases not matched to a gene: 10. The CDR3 loop reads CASSFWTSGARLSYEQYF. CDR3 DNA sequence: TGTGCCAGCAGCTTTTGGACTAGCGGGGCGCGCCTATCCTACGAGCAGTACTTC. The whole variable domain, remainder taken from reference TRBV13 and TRBJ2-7, is AAGVIQSPRHLIKEKRETATLKCYPIPRHDTVYWYQQGPGQDPQFLISFYEKMQSDKGSIPDRFSAQQFSDYHSELNMSSLELGDSALYFCASSFWTSGARLSYEQYFGPGTRLTVT.